The rows below give T cell receptor beta chains drawn from one sample of a study of OX40 agonist ivuxolimab in advanced cancers. Here immunoSEQ multiplex PCR was the method, and the copy in TCRdb shows in-frame clones only, minus some. This sample has 53,000 or so clones; roughly 86% occur once, and the top ten carry approximately 14%. The starting material was CD4+ or CD8+ T cells sorted from blood, obtained in a trial of the OX40 agonist ivuxolimab. These receptors originate from an adult with an advanced solid tumor such as melanoma, head and neck, liver or kidney cancer. The conserved cysteine and the conserved F or W are not part of the CDR3 here. Fields, in order: J gene, V gene, CDR3 protein.

>TRBJ2-3|TRBV2
ASSEEGTDTQY
>TRBJ2-7|TRBV9
ASSVEGGREASYEQY
>TRBJ2-7|TRBV30
AWSFSLWTGEQY
>TRBJ2-7|TRBV10-3
AISTSGNYEQY
>TRBJ2-7|TRBV30
AWNPGQAYEQY
>TRBJ2-3|TRBV5-1
ASSDRDTFASTDTQY
>TRBJ2-1|TRBV5-6
ASSLGTGPLREQF
>TRBJ1-6|TRBV19
ASSPISRGSNSPLH
>TRBJ2-7|TRBV7-9
ASSLGQGIYEQY
>TRBJ1-4|TRBV6-1
ASSDMTFREEKLF
>TRBJ1-6|TRBV28
ASWEREGGSPLH
>TRBJ2-5|TRBV7-9
ASSLSALPGETQY
>TRBJ1-3|TRBV5-1
ASSLAEVSGNTIY
>TRBJ2-3|TRBV7-7
ASSLSGDGTDTQY
>TRBJ2-1|TRBV7-3
ASSLRGIGSGGFNEQF
>TRBJ1-5|TRBV30
AWSVGAIHQPQH
>TRBJ2-1|TRBV18
ASSPLAGVNEQF
>TRBJ2-3|TRBV28
ASRLLRRSTDTQY
>TRBJ1-5|TRBV7-6
ASSPSTDRNNQPQH
>TRBJ2-2|TRBV6-1
ASSDLGTGSGELF
>TRBJ2-7|TRBV28
ASRPLDRLLYEQY
>TRBJ2-2|TRBV10-1
ASSGGGTGTGELF
>TRBJ2-5|TRBV30
AWSGGGKETQY
>TRBJ2-1|TRBV6-6
ASSTPGLLYNEQF
>TRBJ1-6|TRBV4-2
ASSHQRSGNNSPLH
>TRBJ1-1|TRBV28
ATTLGDRVKLSTEAF
>TRBJ2-1|TRBV4-1
ASSRSGQKNNEQF